This TCR beta chain was obtained from a study of identical twins. Study findings and constraints: These conclusions were based on statistical analysis (cross-sectional, not following the same donors).

The CDR3 extends over 15 amino acids. J lost 6 bases, V lost 6 bases, and 10 bases had no gene match. Looked up from germline, CDR1 is DFQATT and CDR2 is SNEGSKA (reference sequence). This clonotype came up a few times. Its specificity is not known. TCRdb re-called the 5' RACE reads through MiXCR, storing one row per CDR3 protein. The table lists 400,000 to 650,000 distinct CDR3 sequences, under 25% of them singletons. These same records also appear under a second study, on T cells expressing NK-cell markers.

The V gene is TRBV20-1, the J gene TRBJ2-7, with 14 bases that match TRBD2. This clonotype was sampled from a woman between 18 and 30 years old in good health. Sequencing was done on a sample of CD4+ T cells sorted from blood. The CDR3 DNA reads TGCAGTGCACTAAGGGGGGGACTAGCGGGAGTCGAGCAGTACTTC. Amino acids: CSALRGGLAGVEQYF.